A selection of T cell receptor beta chains follows, all from one sample in a study of graft-versus-host responses after intestinal transplantation. Sequenced by immunoSEQ multiplex PCR; TCRdb stores in-frame clones only, minus some. The table records some 15,000 clones, just under 95% of them present only once. The source was PBMCs, collected 9 days after transplant. The receptors here all came from a human patient who received an intestinal transplant, so some T cells may come from the graft donor. Each CDR3 is given with its conserved first and last residue. The D gene is left open where the match is weak. Clone size is shown for a subset of rows, as once, few, many or a class of expanded clone.

d_call	v_call	clone_size	j_call	cdr3_aa	cdr3_nt
.	TRBV6-1	.	TRBJ1-2	CASSTRGGNYGYTF	TGTGCCAGCAGCACCCGGGGAGGGAACTATGGCTACACCTTC
.	TRBV19	.	TRBJ2-7	CASSIGPGEQYF	TGTGCCAGTAGTATAGGACCGGGCGAGCAGTACTTC
.	TRBV9	.	TRBJ1-3	CASSPTGTAKPGNTIYF	TGTGCCAGCAGCCCCACCGGGACGGCAAAACCTGGAAACACCATATATTTT
.	TRBV28	.	TRBJ1-1	CASSTGFWGNTEAFF	TGTGCCAGCAGTACTGGTTTTTGGGGGAACACTGAAGCTTTCTTT
.	TRBV9	.	TRBJ1-5	CASSVGKGQPQHF	TGTGCCAGCAGCGTGGGGAAGGGCCAGCCCCAGCATTTT
TRBD1	TRBV5-1	.	TRBJ2-7	CASSLNGQGPYEQYF	TGCGCCAGCAGCTTGAATGGACAGGGACCCTACGAGCAGTACTTC
TRBD2	TRBV11-3	.	TRBJ2-2	CASSAGVVAGGPNTGELFF	TGTGCCAGCAGCGCCGGCGTGGTAGCGGGAGGCCCGAACACCGGGGAGCTGTTTTTT
.	TRBV28	.	TRBJ1-5	CASSSSRSDRGEQPQHF	.
.	TRBV19	.	TRBJ1-1	CASSIVPPGWTEAFF	TGTGCCAGTAGTATAGTACCCCCAGGGTGGACTGAAGCTTTCTTT
.	TRBV28	.	TRBJ2-2	CASSLRGALTGELFF	TGTGCCAGCAGTTTACGGGGGGCCCTCACCGGGGAGCTGTTTTTT
.	TRBV5-1	.	TRBJ2-7	CASSSRGPYGEQYF	TGCGCCAGCAGCTCGAGAGGGCCCTATGGCGAGCAGTACTTC
.	TRBV7-9	.	TRBJ1-1	CTSSLERLNTEAFF	TGTACCAGCAGCTTAGAACGGCTGAACACTGAAGCTTTCTTT
TRBD1	TRBV7-9	once	TRBJ2-5	CASSLVTGGRETQYF	TGTGCCAGCAGCTTGGTCACAGGGGGCAGAGAGACCCAGTACTTC
TRBD2	TRBV27	.	TRBJ2-1	CASSDSGIYNEQFF	TGTGCCAGCAGTGATAGCGGGATATACAATGAGCAGTTCTTC
.	TRBV10-3	.	TRBJ2-1	CAISESKGVGEQFF	TGTGCCATCAGTGAGTCGAAAGGGGTCGGTGAGCAGTTCTTC
.	TRBV5-1	.	TRBJ1-1	CASSLVYSRDGNTEAFF	TGCGCCAGCAGCTTGGTATACTCCCGGGACGGGAACACTGAAGCTTTCTTT